This T cell receptor (beta chain) was sequenced in a study of regulatory T cells. Points from the study as a whole: In CD3G-deficient patients, conventional CD4+ T cells were enriched for hydrophobic CDR3 residues at positions 6 and 7.

Primers: 52 TRBV forward and 13 TRBJ reverse. Repertoires were generated with immunoSEQ multiplex PCR, while TCRdb's copy carries only in-frame clones and drops some. In the table there are around 32,000 clones, about nine tenths of which are singletons. This CDR3 has 14 amino acids. Trimming cost V 10 bases and J 0 bases, with 12 bases left between them. Germline CDR1 ENHRY, CDR2 SYGVKD. In regard to this clone: Its antigen is unknown.

The chain links TRBV10-3 to TRBJ2-2, with a weak D call TRBD2 (6 bases). Sequenced sample: conventional CD4+ T cells sorted from blood. The receptor was derived from a person aged 18 to 30 with CD3G deficiency. CDR3 in DNA: TGTGCCACCACGGGGGATGCGAACACCGGGGAGCTGTTTTTT. It is translated as CATTGDANTGELFF.